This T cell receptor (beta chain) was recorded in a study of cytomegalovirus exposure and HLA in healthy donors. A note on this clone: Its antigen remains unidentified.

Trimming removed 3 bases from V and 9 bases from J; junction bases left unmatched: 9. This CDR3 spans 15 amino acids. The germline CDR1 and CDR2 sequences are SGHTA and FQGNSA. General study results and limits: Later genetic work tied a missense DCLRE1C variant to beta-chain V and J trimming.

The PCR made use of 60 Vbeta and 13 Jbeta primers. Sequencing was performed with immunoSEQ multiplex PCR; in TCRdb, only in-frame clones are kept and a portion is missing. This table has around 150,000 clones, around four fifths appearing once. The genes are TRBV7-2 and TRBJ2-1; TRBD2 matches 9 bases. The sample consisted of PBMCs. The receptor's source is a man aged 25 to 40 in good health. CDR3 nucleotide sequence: TGTGCCAGCAGCTTTAGCGGGAGTGGGCGGGGTGAGCAGTTCTTC. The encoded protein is CASSFSGSGRGEQFF.